Below are 18 T cell receptor beta chains sequenced from a single sample in a study of shared clonotypes between healthy human individuals. Some clones are missing from TCRdb's copy, which holds only in-frame ones; the method was immunoSEQ multiplex PCR. The data show millions of clones, around 93% seen once. CD45RO-negative cells were positively selected for CCR7, leaving out terminally differentiated effector memory CD45RA+ cells. Sequenced input: naive CD8+ T cells from PBMCs. The receptors were gathered from a man in his late teens or twenties in good health. Some clones in this sample may be carry-over from other donors' samples.

This chain connects TRBV6-1 to TRBJ2-7; the match to TRBD2 covers 8 bases. V lost 11 bases, J lost 0 bases, and 12 bases stayed unmatched. Germline lookup yields CDR1 MNHNS and CDR2 SASEGT. There are 15 residues in the CDR3. DNA of the CDR3: TGTGCCGGCCTCGGGGGGGCTAGTAACTCCTACGAGCAGTACTTC. Its protein is CAGLGGASNSYEQYF.

The V and J genes are TRBV19 and TRBJ1-2; 11 bases are a match to TRBD1. This CDR3 spans 13 amino acids. The V gene end was trimmed by 7 bases and the J gene end by 6 bases; junction bases not matched to a gene: 4. In germline, CDR1 is LNHDA, CDR2 SQIVND (reference sequence). CDR3 DNA: TGTGCCAGTACTCGGGACAGGGGGGATGGCTACACCTTC. Amino acids: CASTRDRGDGYTF.

CDR3 DNA sequence: TGTGCCAGCAGTGACGGACGGATGAACACTGAAGCTTTCTTT. This translates into CASSDGRMNTEAFF. The chain has TRBV6-1 and TRBJ1-1; no definite D call. In germline, CDR1 is MNHNS, CDR2 SASEGT. The CDR3 spans 14 residues. Trimming pared 3 bases from V and 0 bases from J, leaving 8 bases between.

V gene TRBV10-3 combines with J gene TRBJ2-7, with a weak D call TRBD1 (6 bases). The CDR3 is made up of 16 amino acids. Germline CDR1 is ENHRY and CDR2 is SYGVKD. Trimming removed 0 bases at V and 7 bases at J, with 19 bases between. The CDR3 sequence is CAISESDQGQPWEQYF. CDR3 sequence (DNA): TGTGCCATCAGTGAGTCGGACCAAGGACAGCCCTGGGAGCAGTACTTC.

This sequence joins TRBV7-9 and TRBJ1-1; D is possibly TRBD1 (6 bases). The CDR3 loop spans 14 amino acids. Trimming took 5 bases from V and 8 from J, leaving 18 bases between them. The germline V gene has CDR1 SEHNR and CDR2 FQNEAQ (reference sequence). CDR3 residues: CASSIPPEDREAFF. The CDR3 coding sequence is TGTGCCAGCAGCATCCCTCCAGAGGACAGAGAAGCTTTCTTT.

V is TRBV6-1 and J is TRBJ1-5; D is uncertain. Trimming shortened V by 1 base and J by 5 bases, and 12 bases separated the two germline ends. CDR3 length equals 15 residues. Germline-derived CDR1 and CDR2 are MNHNS and SASEGT. The CDR3 region is CASSEVLGKYQPQHF. CDR3 nucleotide sequence: TGTGCCAGCAGTGAAGTCTTAGGGAAATATCAGCCCCAGCATTTT.

Turning to this clone: Other nucleotide sequences from this sample produce the same CDR3. This rearrangement joins TRBV29-1 to TRBJ2-1; D is ambiguous. CDR3 length: 10 residues. In germline, CDR1 is SQVTM, CDR2 ANQGSEA. Trimming cost V 6 bases and J 5 bases, with 5 bases left between them. CDR3 sequence (DNA): TGCAGCGTCGGAGACAATGAGCAGTTCTTC. This translates into CSVGDNEQFF.

V and J are TRBV27 and TRBJ2-7; 8 bases map to TRBD1. The CDR3 spans 15 residues. The V gene's germline CDR1 is MNHEY and CDR2 SMNVEV (reference sequence). V gave up 1 base and J gave up 3 bases; unmatched junction bases: 5. The DNA of the CDR3 is TGTGCCAGCAGTTTATTAGGGACAGGCTTCTACGAGCAGTACTTC. It is translated as CASSLLGTGFYEQYF.

V gene TRBV7-3 combines with J gene TRBJ2-1; 8 nucleotides agree with TRBD2. CDR3 size: 12 residues. V lost 4 bases and J lost 10; bases outside the gene matches: 3. CDR1 and CDR2 (germline): SGHTA, FQGTGA. Written as DNA, the CDR3 is TGTGCCAGCAGCTCGGGCGGGAGGGAGCAGTTCTTC. Its translation is CASSSGGREQFF.

The chain joins TRBV7-6 to TRBJ2-3; TRBD1 agrees at 7 bases. This CDR3 has 16 amino acids. With V trimmed by 5 bases and J by 6 bases, 14 bases remained unmatched. Germline V gene data show CDR1 as SGHVS and CDR2 as FNYEAQ. CDR3 protein: CASSPRQGTLRDTQYF. CDR3 coding DNA: TGTGCCAGCAGCCCAAGACAGGGAACACTGAGGGATACGCAGTATTTT.

This chain joins TRBV19 and TRBJ1-5, with unresolved D. The CDR3 is 16 amino acids. The V gene lost 4 bases and the J gene lost 4 bases, with 17 bases spanning the gap. Germline V gene lookup returns CDR1 LNHDA and CDR2 SQIVND (reference sequence). The CDR3 loop is CASSTVTWEQNQPQHF. The CDR3 DNA reads as TGTGCCAGTAGTACCGTTACATGGGAGCAAAATCAGCCCCAGCATTTT.

The V gene is TRBV19, the J gene TRBJ2-5; D perhaps matches TRBD1 (5 bases). This CDR3 has 16 amino acids. V gave up 5 bases and J gave up 2 bases, with 18 bases separating them. Germline values: CDR1 LNHDA, CDR2 SQIVND (reference sequence). The CDR3 loop reads CASSGPDKIGQETQYF. As DNA, the CDR3 is TGTGCCAGTAGTGGACCGGACAAAATAGGGCAAGAGACCCAGTACTTC.

The chain uses TRBV27 and TRBJ1-1; no definite D call. The CDR3 spans 15 residues. The germline CDR1 and CDR2 sequences are MNHEY and SMNVEV (reference sequence). V lost 4 bases and J lost 0, with 12 bases in between. The CDR3: CASSYSRDVNTEAFF. In DNA, the CDR3 is TGTGCCAGCAGTTACTCGCGGGATGTGAACACTGAAGCTTTCTTT.

Remarks on this clone: One end of the junction is discordant with germline, which a read error may explain. This chain connects TRBV27 to TRBJ2-1; 11 positions match TRBD2. This CDR3 has 16 residues. Germline V gives CDR1 MNHEY, CDR2 SMNVEV (reference sequence). CDR3 bases: TGTGCCAGCAGTCTATCTAGCGGGAGGTTGGACAATGAGCAGTTCTTC. This encodes CASSLSSGRLDNEQFF.

Comment on this clone: This sample also contains other DNA sequences that code for the same CDR3. The chain uses TRBV6-5 and TRBJ2-7; D is uncertain. Germline CDR1 MNHEY, CDR2 SVGAGI. The CDR3 runs 13 residues. Between the trimmed V and J ends, which lost 2 bases and 4 bases, there was a span of 9 bases. The CDR3 nucleotides read TGTGCCAGCAGTTACAACAGAGCTTACGAGCAGTACTTC. This encodes CASSYNRAYEQYF.

The V call is TRBV29-1, the J call TRBJ2-7, with TRBD2 matching 7 bases. The CDR3 runs 12 residues. CDR1 and CDR2 from the germline V gene are SQVTM and ANQGSEA. The J segment lost 3 bases and the V segment lost 6 bases, leaving 5 bases of the junction unmatched. The CDR3 coding sequence is TGCAGCGTCGCGCTAGCGGACTACGAGCAGTACTTC. As protein: CSVALADYEQYF.

A single count supports this clone. This rearrangement joins TRBV15 to TRBJ2-1, with D tentatively TRBD1 or TRBD2 (5 bases each). V gave up 1 base and J gave up 10 bases, with 26 bases separating them. CDR3 length: 18 residues. The germline V gene encodes CDR1 LNHNV and CDR2 YYDKDF (reference sequence). The CDR3, as DNA: TGTGCCACCAGCAGAGCCACCGTGGCCGGGACCCACGGATTGGAGCAGTTCTTC. It yields the protein CATSRATVAGTHGLEQFF. Supplemented by reference TRBV15 and TRBJ2-1, the full variable domain reads DAMVIQNPRYQVTQFGKPVTLSCSQTLNHNVMYWYQQKSSQAPKLLFHYYDKDFNNEADTPDNFQSRRPNTSFCFLDIRSPGLGDTAMYLCATSRATVAGTHGLEQFFGPGTRLTVL.

The V and J genes are TRBV25-1 and TRBJ1-1; D not certain. The CDR3 has 16 amino acids. V shed 2 bases and J shed 0 bases, with 13 bases lying between them. Germline CDR1 MGHDK, CDR2 SYGVNS. CDR3 protein: CASSESNEGVNTEAFF. The CDR3 region has the DNA TGTGCCAGCAGTGAAAGTAATGAGGGTGTGAACACTGAAGCTTTCTTT.